This T cell receptor (beta chain) comes out of a study of T cells in localized non-small cell lung cancer. General observations from the study: Longer overall survival was associated with a higher density of T cells in the blood. It was uninvolved adjacent lung that showed the highest T cell clonality, exceeding tumor.

A few counts support this clone. Its antigen is currently unknown. The table came from immunoSEQ multiplex PCR; TCRdb's copy has only in-frame clones and leaves some out. The table has about 1,200 clones, around 30% seen once. This TCR came from a man aged 35-75 years with stage I squamous cell lung carcinoma. Sequenced here: normal lung tissue next to the tumor, sampled before any cancer treatment.

CDR3 region: CASSVEGPTEAFF. For the CDR3, the DNA is TGTGCCAGCAGTGTAGAGGGTCCCACTGAAGCTTTCTTT. The V call is TRBV6-8, the J call TRBJ1-1; D remains ambiguous. This CDR3 region has 13 residues. V lost 5 bases and J lost 4, with 11 bases in between. Germline V gene lookup returns CDR1 MNHGY and CDR2 SAAAGT.